These T cell receptor beta chains were read from a single sample in a study of cytomegalovirus exposure and HLA in healthy donors. Sequenced by immunoSEQ multiplex PCR; TCRdb stores in-frame clones only, minus some. Among about 190,000 clones listed, over 70% were seen once. The sample consisted of PBMCs. The receptors were gathered from a man younger than 40 in good health and CMV-seronegative. Each CDR3 is given with its conserved first and last residue. Fields, in order: clone size, D gene, V gene, CDR3 length, J gene, CDR3 protein, CDR3 DNA. D genes are given only for firm matches. Size is stated for part of the rows, as once, few or many counts, or as a class when the clone is expanded.

.	TRBD1	TRBV4-3	15	TRBJ2-7	CASSQDRGWSYEQYF	TGCGCCAGCAGCCAAGACAGGGGGTGGTCCTACGAGCAGTACTTC
once	TRBD1	TRBV30	17	TRBJ1-2	CAWSAALSGQGWSGYTF	TGTGCCTGGAGTGCGGCTCTCTCTGGACAGGGTTGGTCCGGCTACACCTTC
.	TRBD1	TRBV5-1	14	TRBJ2-5	CASSSGQAKETQYF	TGCGCCAGCAGCTCGGGACAGGCCAAAGAGACCCAGTACTTC
.	.	TRBV4-1	17	TRBJ2-2	CASSQPRGTEDTGELFF	TGCGCCAGCAGCCAACCACGGGGGACAGAGGACACCGGGGAGCTGTTTTTT
once	.	TRBV7-8	14	TRBJ2-2	CASSHPYRAGELFF	TGTGCCAGCAGCCACCCGTATCGGGCCGGGGAGCTGTTTTTT
.	.	TRBV6-1	14	TRBJ1-2	CASSEAGQPYGYTF	TGTGCCAGCAGTGAAGCAGGACAGCCCTATGGCTACACCTTC
.	.	TRBV6-5	12	TRBJ2-7	CASSYTGQTLVF	TGTGCCAGCAGTTACACAGGACAGACCCTAGTCTTC
.	.	TRBV18	13	TRBJ1-1	CASSREGGAEAFF	TGTGCCAGCTCCCGAGAGGGCGGGGCTGAAGCTTTCTTT
.	TRBD1	TRBV11-1	14	TRBJ2-7	CASSLTGGAYEQYF	TGTGCCAGCAGCTTAACAGGGGGCGCCTACGAGCAGTACTTC
.	.	TRBV23-1	13	TRBJ2-5	CARIRDTQGTQYF	TGCGCCAGAATCCGGGACACCCAAGGGACCCAGTACTTC